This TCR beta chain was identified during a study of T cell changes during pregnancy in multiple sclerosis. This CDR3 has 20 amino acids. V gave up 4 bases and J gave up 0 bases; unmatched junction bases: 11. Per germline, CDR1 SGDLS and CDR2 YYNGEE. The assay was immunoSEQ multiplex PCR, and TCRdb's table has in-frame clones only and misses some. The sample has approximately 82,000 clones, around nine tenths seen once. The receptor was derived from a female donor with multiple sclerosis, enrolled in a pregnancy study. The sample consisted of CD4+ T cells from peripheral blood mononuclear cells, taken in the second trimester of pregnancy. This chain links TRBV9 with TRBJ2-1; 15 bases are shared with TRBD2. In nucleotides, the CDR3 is TGTGCCAGCAGCCGAAGATCCGGGACTAGCGGGGGGAGCTCCTACAATGAGCAGTTCTTC. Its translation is CASSRRSGTSGGSSYNEQFF.